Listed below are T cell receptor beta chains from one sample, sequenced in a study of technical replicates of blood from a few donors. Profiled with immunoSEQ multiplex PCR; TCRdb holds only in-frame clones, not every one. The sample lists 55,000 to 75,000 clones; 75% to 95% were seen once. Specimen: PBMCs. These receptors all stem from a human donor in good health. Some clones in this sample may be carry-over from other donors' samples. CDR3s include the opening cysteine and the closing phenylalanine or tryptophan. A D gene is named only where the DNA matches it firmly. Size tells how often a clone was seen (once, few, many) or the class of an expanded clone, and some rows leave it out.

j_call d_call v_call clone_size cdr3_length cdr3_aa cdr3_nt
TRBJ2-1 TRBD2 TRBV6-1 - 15 CASSEMSGGINEQFF TGTGCCAGCAGTGAAATGAGCGGGGGAATCAATGAGCAGTTCTTC
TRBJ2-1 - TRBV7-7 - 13 CASSLELGNEQFF TGTGCCAGCAGCTTAGAACTAGGCAATGAGCAGTTCTTC
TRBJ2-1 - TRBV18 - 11 CASSPTSEQFF TGTGCCAGCTCACCTACTAGCGAGCAGTTCTTC
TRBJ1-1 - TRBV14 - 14 CASSQGHSNTEAFF TGTGCCAGCAGCCAAGGACACTCGAACACTGAAGCTTTCTTT
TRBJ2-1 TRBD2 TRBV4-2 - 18 CASSQEGVAGGPYNEQFF TGTGCCAGCAGCCAAGAGGGAGTAGCGGGAGGGCCGTACAATGAGCAGTTCTTC
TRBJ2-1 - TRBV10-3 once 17 CAISDPAGGTTYNEQFF TGTGCCATCAGTGACCCCGCAGGGGGGACCACTTACAATGAGCAGTTCTTC
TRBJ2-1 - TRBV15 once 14 CATAASRAYNEQFF TGTGCCACCGCCGCCAGCAGGGCCTACAATGAGCAGTTCTTC
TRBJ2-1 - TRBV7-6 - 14 CASSSGTGYNEQFF TGTGCCAGCAGCTCGGGAACGGGGTACAATGAGCAGTTCTTC
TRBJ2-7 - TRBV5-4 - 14 CASTIRDSSYEQYF TGTGCCAGCACCATCCGGGACTCTTCCTACGAGCAGTACTTC
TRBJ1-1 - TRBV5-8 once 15 CASSSRTGWNTEAFF TGTGCCAGCAGCTCGCGAACAGGGTGGAACACTGAAGCTTTCTTT
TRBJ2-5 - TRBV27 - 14 CASSLAQSEETQYF TGTGCCAGCAGTCTAGCGCAGTCCGAAGAGACCCAGTACTTC
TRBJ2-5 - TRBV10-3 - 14 CAISGGGPPETQYF TGTGCCATCTCTGGGGGGGGGCCCCCAGAGACCCAGTACTTC
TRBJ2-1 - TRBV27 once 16 CATRFGERLSYNEQFF TGTGCCACCCGGTTCGGCGAGAGGCTTTCCTACAATGAGCAGTTCTTC
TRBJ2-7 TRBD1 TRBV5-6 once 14 CASLKGQGAYEQYF TGTGCCAGCCTTAAGGGACAGGGAGCCTACGAGCAGTACTTC
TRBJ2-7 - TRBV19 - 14 CASSIGQPIYEQYF TGTGCCAGTAGTATAGGACAGCCGATCTACGAGCAGTACTTC
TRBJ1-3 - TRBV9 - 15 CASSVGGTAGNTIYF TGTGCCAGCAGCGTAGGGGGGACTGCTGGAAACACCATATATTTT
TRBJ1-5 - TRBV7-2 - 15 CASSPGGSSNQPQHF TGTGCCAGCAGCCCGGGGGGGTCAAGCAATCAGCCCCAGCATTTT
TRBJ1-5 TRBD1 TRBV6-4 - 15 CASSRTGDSNQPQHF TGTGCCAGCAGTCGGACAGGGGATAGCAATCAGCCCCAGCATTTT
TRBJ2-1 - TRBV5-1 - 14 CASSLLASFNEQFF TGCGCCAGCAGCTTGTTGGCTAGCTTCAATGAGCAGTTCTTC
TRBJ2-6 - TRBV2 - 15 CASSQGGPGANVLTF TGTGCCAGCAGTCAAGGAGGGCCTGGGGCCAACGTCCTGACTTTC
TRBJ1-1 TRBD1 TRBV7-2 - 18 CASSQTPGQKPLNTEAFF TGTGCCAGCAGCCAAACTCCGGGACAGAAACCCTTGAACACTGAAGCTTTCTTT
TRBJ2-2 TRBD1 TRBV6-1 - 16 CASSDKTGFRRGELFF TGTGCCAGCAGTGACAAGACAGGGTTTCGCAGGGGGGAGCTGTTTTTT
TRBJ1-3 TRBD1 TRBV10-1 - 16 CASSAPDRDGRNTIYF TGCGCCAGCAGCGCGCCCGACAGGGACGGGAGAAACACCATATATTTT
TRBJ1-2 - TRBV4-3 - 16 CASSQDGGANVDGYTF TGCGCCAGCAGCCAAGATGGGGGGGCAAATGTAGATGGCTACACCTTC
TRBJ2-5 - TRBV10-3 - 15 CAISAPGGPQETQYF TGTGCCATCAGTGCTCCTGGCGGGCCCCAAGAGACCCAGTACTTC
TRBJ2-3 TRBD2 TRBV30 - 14 CAWSEAGVADTQYF TGTGCCTGGAGTGAAGCGGGAGTTGCAGATACGCAGTATTTT
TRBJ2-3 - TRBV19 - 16 CASNARDAGATDTQYF TGTGCCAGTAACGCCCGGGACGCAGGGGCCACAGATACGCAGTATTTT
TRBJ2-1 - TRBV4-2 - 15 CASSQDRSGKNEQFF TGTGCCAGCAGCCAAGACCGATCAGGGAAGAATGAGCAGTTCTTC
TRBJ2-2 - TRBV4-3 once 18 CASSPFRQGPSGTGELFF TGCGCCAGCAGCCCCTTTAGACAAGGACCTTCGGGGACCGGGGAGCTGTTTTTT
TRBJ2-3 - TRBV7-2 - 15 CASSLVGGSTDTQYF TGTGCCAGCAGCTTGGTAGGAGGTAGCACAGATACGCAGTATTTT
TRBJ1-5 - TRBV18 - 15 CASSPVHNSNQPQHF TGTGCCAGCTCACCGGTCCACAATAGCAATCAGCCCCAGCATTTT
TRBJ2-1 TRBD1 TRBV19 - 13 CASSRQGYNEQFF TGTGCCAGTAGTAGACAGGGGTACAATGAGCAGTTCTTC
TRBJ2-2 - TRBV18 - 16 CASSLPSRRNTGELFF TGTGCCAGCTCACTACCTTCGAGGAGGAACACCGGGGAGCTGTTTTTT
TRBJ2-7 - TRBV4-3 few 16 CASSQDPQTVSYEQYF TGCGCCAGCAGCCAAGATCCCCAGACAGTCTCCTACGAGCAGTACTTC
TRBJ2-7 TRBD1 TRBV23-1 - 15 CASSHPGTAWYEQYF TGCGCCAGCAGTCATCCTGGGACAGCTTGGTACGAGCAGTACTTC
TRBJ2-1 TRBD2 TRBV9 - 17 CASSVLRGTSPRNEQFF TGTGCCAGCAGCGTCCTAAGGGGGACTAGCCCCCGAAATGAGCAGTTCTTC
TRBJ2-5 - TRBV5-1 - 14 CASSLGRVQETQYF TGCGCCAGCAGCTTGGGCCGGGTCCAAGAGACCCAGTACTTC
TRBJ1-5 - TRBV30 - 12 CAWQRSSGPQHF TGTGCCTGGCAGCGAAGCTCGGGGCCCCAGCATTTT